Shown below are 20 T cell receptor beta chains from a single sample sequenced in a study of CD8 T cells in Susac syndrome (dated by TCRdb to about 2019). Libraries came from the immunoSEQ multiplex PCR assay. RNA was extracted using the RNeasy kit, and about 0.45 to 1 ug of the RNA was reverse transcribed with random hexamers. TCRdb reworked the public reads: Q25 trimming with fastp, MiXCR clone assembly, productive beta chains retained. Duplicate CDR3 protein sequences are folded into a single record with the most common DNA and genes. Here the sample has 130,000 to 150,000 distinct CDR3 sequences; 95% occur a single time. In total, the top ten clones hold roughly 0.084% of the sample. The sequencing sample was made of CD4+ T cells from PBMCs. These receptors originate from a human donor with Susac syndrome.

The chain is built from TRBV3-1 and TRBJ2-7; the D gene is possibly TRBD1 (6 bases). This CDR3 is built from 15 residues. V was shortened by 2 bases and J by 0 bases, with 11 bases between the two germline ends. The germline V gene has CDR1 LGHDT and CDR2 YNNKEL (reference sequence). The CDR3 here is CASSQHVGASYEQYF. The DNA of the CDR3 is TGTGCCAGCAGCCAACACGTGGGGGCCTCCTACGAGCAGTACTTC.

The chain carries TRBV3-1 and TRBJ2-1; a weak D match, TRBD1 (6 bases). In germline, CDR1 is LGHDT, CDR2 YNNKEL (reference sequence). CDR3 size: 14 residues. V lost 2 bases and J lost 5, with 10 bases in between. CDR3 loop: CASSQSGTHNEQFF. The CDR3, as DNA: TGTGCCAGCAGCCAATCGGGGACACACAATGAGCAGTTCTTC.

This clonotype appeared a single time. J is TRBJ1-1 and V is TRBV7-9, with a weak D call TRBD1 (6 bases). Germline assignment: CDR1 SEHNR and CDR2 FQNEAQ (reference sequence). Trimming took 7 bases from V and 8 from J, leaving 17 bases between them. CDR3 length: 13 amino acids. CDR3 sequence: CASTRRQEDEAFF. DNA of the CDR3: TGTGCCAGCACCCGTCGACAGGAAGACGAAGCTTTCTTT.

The gene calls are TRBV18 and TRBJ2-5; weak D call: TRBD2 (6 bases). The CDR3 is 11 residues long. Trimming took 3 bases from V and 7 from J, leaving 6 bases between them. Germline V CDR1 and CDR2: KGHSH, LQKENI. The CDR3 bases are TGTGCCAGCTCACCGGGAGGGACCCAGTACTTC. It translates to CASSPGGTQYF.

The J gene is TRBJ2-1, the V gene TRBV20-1; 13 nucleotides match TRBD2. V lost 6 bases, J lost 8 bases, and 7 bases stayed unmatched. From germline, CDR1 is DFQATT and CDR2 SNEGSKA (reference sequence). The CDR3 is 14 residues long. CDR3 in DNA: TGCAGTGCCGCCGGGACTAGCGGGAACGATGAGCAGTTCTTC. Amino acid sequence: CSAAGTSGNDEQFF.

The chain recombines TRBV5-1 with TRBJ2-7; perhaps TRBD1 as D (5 bases). Trimming left V 4 bases short and J 1 base short, with 9 bases between. Per the germline V gene, CDR1 is SGHRS and CDR2 is YFSETQ. The CDR3 spans 13 residues. The chain's CDR3 is CASSRTQSYEQYF. For the CDR3, the DNA is TGCGCCAGCAGCAGGACACAATCCTACGAGCAGTACTTC.

The V call is TRBV4-1, the J call TRBJ1-2; 9 positions agree with TRBD1. Unmatched junction bases numbered 6, after V lost 6 bases and J lost 7 bases. The germline V gene has CDR1 MGHRA and CDR2 YSYEKL. The CDR3 is made up of 13 amino acids. The CDR3 DNA reads TGCGCCAGCAGACCGGGACAGGGATTTGGCTACACCTTC. Translating it yields CASRPGQGFGYTF.

The chain recombines TRBV20-1 with TRBJ1-2; D possibly corresponds to TRBD1 (6 bases). V lost 4 bases and J 5 bases, leaving 11 bases between the germline ends. This CDR3 has 12 amino acids. Germline assignment: CDR1 DFQATT and CDR2 SNEGSKA (reference sequence). CDR3 bases: TGCAGTGCTACTCATGGACAGTATGGCTACACCTTC. The encoded protein is CSATHGQYGYTF.

The chain uses TRBV20-1 and TRBJ1-1; no clear D gene. This CDR3 region has 13 residues. The V end was cut by 4 bases, the J end by 8 bases, with 17 bases between. Looked up from germline, CDR1 is DFQATT and CDR2 is SNEGSKA (reference sequence). The CDR3 DNA reads as TGCAGTGCTACAGGCCAAACCAAGTCAGAAGCTTTCTTT. It is translated as CSATGQTKSEAFF.

The chain carries TRBV28 and TRBJ2-7; unclear D gene. V was cut by 3 bases and J by 3 bases, with 9 bases left in between. The CDR3 has 13 amino acids. Germline-derived CDR1 and CDR2 are MDHEN and SYDVKM. The DNA for the CDR3 is TGTGCCAGCAGTTTTGGCGTCGGCTACGAGCAGTACTTC. Translated, it gives CASSFGVGYEQYF.

This sequence joins TRBV6-6 and TRBJ2-1; maybe TRBD1 (5 bases). Per germline, CDR1 MNHNY and CDR2 SVGAGI (reference sequence). There are 15 residues in the CDR3. The germline V and J ends were trimmed by 0 bases and 3 bases, with 9 bases remaining between them. In DNA, the CDR3 is TGTGCCAGCAGTTACTCAGGACACCGCTACAATGAGCAGTTCTTC. Residues: CASSYSGHRYNEQFF.

CDR3 protein: CASSLQRQGGSPLHF. The CDR3 bases are TGTGCCAGCAGCTTACAGAGGCAGGGGGGATCACCCCTCCACTTT. V usage is TRBV7-9 and J usage is TRBJ1-6; 7 positions agree with TRBD1. Germline CDR1 is SEHNR and CDR2 is FQNEAQ (reference sequence). The V and J ends lost 2 bases and 10 bases, in that order; junction bases with no gene match: 8. The CDR3 is made up of 15 amino acids.

V usage is TRBV5-4 and J usage is TRBJ2-3; 10 bases align to TRBD2. Trimming took 4 bases from V and 2 from J; bases not matched to a gene: 10. The CDR3 length is 17 residues. The germline V gene has CDR1 SGHNT and CDR2 YYREEE (reference sequence). Here the CDR3 DNA reads TGTGCCAGCAGCGCAGGGACTAGCGCCGGACACACAGATACGCAGTATTTT. It yields the protein CASSAGTSAGHTDTQYF.

This chain uses TRBV28 with TRBJ1-2; D perhaps matches TRBD1 (5 bases). Trimming pared 3 bases from V and 7 bases from J, leaving 12 bases between. The CDR3 is 13 amino acids. Germline CDR1 and CDR2: MDHEN and SYDVKM. The CDR3 reads CASSFLGGTGYTF. In nucleotides, the CDR3 is TGTGCCAGCAGTTTCCTCGGGGGTACTGGCTACACCTTC.

About this clonotype: An end of the junction differs from the germline gene, which may be a read error. The chain employs TRBV7-7 and TRBJ2-2, with D unclear. The CDR3 has 13 residues. Germline V gene sequence: CDR1 SSHAT, CDR2 FNYEAQ (reference sequence). This chain's CDR3 is CASSPGGLRELFF. CDR3 sequence (DNA): TGTGCTAGCAGCCCGGGTGGCCTCCGGGAGCTGTTTTTT.

The V call is TRBV3-1, the J call TRBJ1-5; the D is unclear. CDR3 length: 16 residues. V lost 1 base and J lost 0, with 10 bases in between. Per the germline V gene, CDR1 is LGHDT and CDR2 is YNNKEL (reference sequence). CDR3 loop: CASSQGWQNSNQPQHF. As DNA, the CDR3 is TGTGCCAGCAGCCAAGGGTGGCAGAATAGCAATCAGCCCCAGCATTTT.

For the CDR3, the DNA is TGTGCCAGCAGCCCCGCGGGGGGGTTACAAGAGACCCAGTACTTC. Its translation is CASSPAGGLQETQYF. The chain couples TRBV9 to TRBJ2-5; 9 bases match TRBD2. Germline V gene sequence: CDR1 SGDLS, CDR2 YYNGEE. CDR3 size: 15 residues. Germline trimming cut 4 bases from V and 2 bases from J; bases unmatched to any gene: 6.

J is TRBJ2-7 and V is TRBV20-1; the match to TRBD2 covers 8 bases. V dropped 6 bases and J dropped 7; count of bases not matched to a gene: 5. The CDR3 runs 11 residues. Looked up from germline, CDR1 is DFQATT and CDR2 is SNEGSKA (reference sequence). CDR3 in DNA: TGCAGTGCCGGGGCGGGAGGAGAGCAGTACTTC. It translates to CSAGAGGEQYF.

V gene TRBV11-3 combines with J gene TRBJ2-2; no definite D call. V lost 5 bases and J 6 bases, leaving 7 bases between the germline ends. Germline V gene sequence: CDR1 SGHNT, CDR2 YENEEA. This CDR3 comprises 12 residues. The CDR3 spells CASSRESGELFF. The CDR3 DNA reads TGTGCCAGCAGCCGCGAATCCGGGGAGCTGTTTTTT.

The chain has TRBV20-1 and TRBJ2-5, with D possibly TRBD2 on 6 matching bases. CDR3 size: 14 residues. V lost 0 bases and J 4 bases, leaving 12 bases between the germline ends. Germline CDR1 reads DFQATT; CDR2 reads SNEGSKA (reference sequence). The CDR3 coding sequence is TGCAGTGCTAGAGATTTTGCGGGAAGAGAGACCCAGTACTTC. Translation gives CSARDFAGRETQYF.